The 22 T cell receptor beta chains reported below all come from one sample, sequenced in a study of response to subunit inactivated influenza vaccine. TCRdb analysed the RT-PCR reads with MiXCR anew, one entry per CDR3 protein. The profile covers around 520,000 distinct CDR3 sequences, with around 11% appearing a single time and approximately 10% taken by the ten largest. The sample consisted of PBMCs from blood, taken on the day of vaccination. The receptors originated from a man aged 50-60 years who received an inactivated influenza vaccine.

The genes are TRBV28 and TRBJ1-1; weak D call: TRBD1 (5 bases). This CDR3 is 12 amino acids long. The germline V gene encodes CDR1 MDHEN and CDR2 SYDVKM. The V end was cut by 6 bases, the J end by 0 bases, with 5 bases between. CDR3 DNA sequence: TGTGCCAGCAGGGACATGAACACTGAAGCTTTCTTT. This translates into CASRDMNTEAFF.

CDR3 bases: TGTGCCAGCAGTTTCAATAACTACAATGAGCAGTTCTTC. Translated: CASSFNNYNEQFF. The chain uses TRBV12-3 or TRBV12-4 and TRBJ2-1; no clear D. V shed 3 bases and J shed 3 bases, with 6 bases lying between them. The CDR3 contains 13 residues.

This clonotype was seen only a few times. The chain links TRBV7-9 to TRBJ2-1; the D gene is possibly TRBD1 (6 bases). The germline V and J ends were trimmed by 6 bases and 8 bases, with 14 bases remaining between them. The CDR3 has 13 amino acids. Germline V gene data show CDR1 as SEHNR and CDR2 as FQNEAQ (reference sequence). The CDR3 coding sequence is TGTGCCAGCAGTGGGACACATGCACATGAGCAGTTCTTC. Translated: CASSGTHAHEQFF. Full variable domain (remainder filled in from reference TRBV7-9 and TRBJ2-1): DTGVSQNPRHKITKRGQNVTFRCDPISEHNRLYWYRQTLGQGPEFLTYFQNEAQLEKSRLLSDRFSAERPKGSFSTLEIQRTEQGDSAMYLCASSGTHAHEQFFGPGTRLTVL.

The V gene is TRBV12-3 or TRBV12-4, the J gene TRBJ2-5, with D unresolved. This CDR3 comprises 17 residues. Between the trimmed V and J ends, which lost 1 base and 2 bases, there was a span of 17 bases. The CDR3 spells CASSLGFSPPLQETQYF. The DNA for the CDR3 is TGTGCCAGCAGTTTAGGGTTCTCACCTCCACTACAAGAGACCCAGTACTTC.

This chain uses TRBV2 with TRBJ2-2; D is unresolved. The V gene lost 4 bases and the J gene lost 7 bases, with 10 bases spanning the gap. Germline V gives CDR1 SNHLY, CDR2 FYNNEI. This CDR3 has 13 residues. The CDR3: CASSGKLGGELFF. Here the CDR3 DNA reads TGTGCCAGCAGTGGGAAGCTCGGCGGGGAGCTGTTTTTT.

The chain is built from TRBV18 and TRBJ1-2; 9 nucleotides agree with TRBD1. CDR1 is KGHSH, CDR2 LQKENI, per germline. The CDR3 spans 13 residues. V trimming: 2 bases; J trimming: 10 bases; junction bases outside the gene matches: 5. The chain's CDR3 is CASSPNTGGPYTF. The CDR3 coding sequence is TGTGCCAGCTCACCAAATACAGGGGGCCCCTACACCTTC. Drawing the rest from reference TRBV18 and TRBJ1-2, the complete variable domain is NAGVMQNPRHLVRRRGQEARLRCSPMKGHSHVYWYRQLPEEGLKFMVYLQKENIIDESGMPKERFSAEFPKEGPSILRIQQVVRGDSAAYFCASSPNTGGPYTFGSGTRLTVV.

The V gene is TRBV10-1, the J gene TRBJ2-1; TRBD1 or TRBD2 may be the D gene (5 bases each). Trimming removed 8 bases at V and 15 bases at J, with 20 bases between. The germline V gene has CDR1 WNHNN and CDR2 SYGVQD (reference sequence). The CDR3 is 12 residues long. The CDR3 DNA reads TGCGCCAGCGGAGAGAGCCTGGGGGTTCGGTTCTTC. It codes for CASGESLGVRFF.

In its sample, this clonotype was seen many times. CDR3 coding DNA: TGTGCCAGCAGCCCGACGGGACTTCCTTCCTACGAGCAGTACTTC. This codes for CASSPTGLPSYEQYF. This chain uses TRBV9 with TRBJ2-7, with a weak D call TRBD2 (6 bases). The CDR3 spans 15 residues. Germline lookup yields CDR1 SGDLS and CDR2 YYNGEE. V shed 4 bases and J shed 1 base, with 15 bases lying between them.

The chain couples TRBV10-2 to TRBJ2-1; 10 bases agree with TRBD2. CDR1 WSHSY and CDR2 SAAADI come from the germline V gene. The V gene end was trimmed by 2 bases and the J gene end by 8 bases; junction bases not matched to a gene: 9. The CDR3 spans 16 residues. CDR3 residues: CASSEPLSGGIYEQFF. The CDR3 DNA reads as TGCGCCAGCAGTGAGCCTCTTAGCGGGGGGATCTATGAGCAGTTCTTC.

In this sample, this clonotype turned up a few times. The gene calls are TRBV7-9 and TRBJ2-5, with D uncertain. V was shortened by 8 bases and J by 5 bases, with 12 bases between the two germline ends. CDR3 length: 12 residues. CDR1 is SEHNR and CDR2 is FQNEAQ in the germline V gene (reference sequence). The CDR3 DNA sequence: TGTGCCAGCTTTCTTGTGGAGGAGACCCAGTACTTC. Translated, it gives CASFLVEETQYF. Variable domain in full (rest from reference TRBV7-9 and TRBJ2-5): DTGVSQNPRHKITKRGQNVTFRCDPISEHNRLYWYRQTLGQGPEFLTYFQNEAQLEKSRLLSDRFSAERPKGSFSTLEIQRTEQGDSAMYLCASFLVEETQYFGPGTRLLVL.

Written as DNA, the CDR3 is TGTGCCAGCCAGGGGAACTATGGCTACACCTTC. Protein: CASQGNYGYTF. V usage is TRBV28 and J usage is TRBJ1-2, with TRBD1 as a possible D gene (6 bases). Trimming cost V 8 bases and J 2 bases, with 6 bases left between them. There are 11 residues in the CDR3. Per the germline V gene, CDR1 is MDHEN and CDR2 is SYDVKM.

This chain uses TRBV12-3 or TRBV12-4 with TRBJ1-6; D unclear. The V gene lost 1 base and the J gene lost 0 bases, with 4 bases spanning the gap. The length of the CDR3 is 15 residues. CDR3 sequence: CASSLGNSYNSPLHF. The CDR3, as DNA: TGTGCCAGCAGTTTAGGGAACTCCTATAATTCACCCCTCCACTTT.

This clonotype was picked up many times. Here the CDR3 reads CSVEQGSGELFF. As DNA, the CDR3 is TGCAGCGTTGAACAGGGTTCCGGGGAGCTGTTTTTT. J is TRBJ2-2 and V is TRBV29-1, with D perhaps TRBD1 (5 bases). Trimming removed 2 bases at V and 6 bases at J, with 7 bases between. The germline V gene has CDR1 SQVTM and CDR2 ANQGSEA. The CDR3 has 12 residues.

The chain combines TRBV6-2 or TRBV6-3 with TRBJ2-1; no clear D gene. Germline-derived CDR1 and CDR2 are MNHEY and SVGEGT. The CDR3 contains 14 residues. Trimming stripped 5 bases from V and 11 bases from J, with 19 bases between. The CDR3 nucleotides read TGTGCCAGCAGTCCCGCGCTTTTGTCGGGTCAGCAGTTCTTC. Translated: CASSPALLSGQQFF.

The chain combines TRBV6-1 with TRBJ2-1, with D possibly matching TRBD1 (6 bases). V gave up 1 base and J gave up 0 bases, with 13 bases separating them. Per the germline V gene, CDR1 is MNHNS and CDR2 is SASEGT. The CDR3 spans 17 residues. CDR3 protein: CASSEDRVLFSYNEQFF. The DNA of the CDR3 is TGTGCCAGCAGTGAAGACAGGGTCCTATTCTCCTACAATGAGCAGTTCTTC.

The chain employs TRBV7-9 and TRBJ2-5; D tentatively reads TRBD1 or TRBD2 (5 bases each). CDR1 is SEHNR, CDR2 FQNEAQ, per germline (reference sequence). The CDR3 extends over 16 amino acids. The V end lost 3 bases, the J end lost 4 bases, and 18 bases lay between the germline ends. The CDR3 coding sequence is TGTGCCAGCAGCTTGCCCTTATATTGGGGACGAGAGACCCAGTACTTC. It encodes CASSLPLYWGRETQYF.

This clonotype came up a few times. The chain combines TRBV28 with TRBJ2-7, with D perhaps matching TRBD2 (7 bases). The germline V and J ends were trimmed by 2 bases and 7 bases, with 27 bases remaining between them. The CDR3 covers 18 residues. Per germline, CDR1 MDHEN and CDR2 SYDVKM. CDR3 in amino acids: CASSLRRGGRLAVREQYF. The CDR3 DNA reads as TGTGCCAGCAGTTTAAGGAGGGGGGGGAGACTCGCCGTCAGAGAGCAGTACTTC.

Worth noting for this clonotype: An end of the junction does not agree with germline; a read error may underlie this. CDR3 nucleotides: TGTGCCAGCAGCTCCCCGAGGCAGGCTACAGATTCGCAGTATTTT. This translates into CASSSPRQATDSQYF. This sequence joins TRBV7-9 and TRBJ2-3; D unresolved. Per germline, CDR1 SEHNR and CDR2 FQNEAQ (reference sequence). The CDR3 consists of 15 residues.

This clonotype was counted ten times or more. The rearrangement links TRBV5-1 to TRBJ1-1; TRBD1 is a possible D gene (5 bases). V was cut by 4 bases and J by 1 base, with 11 bases left in between. Germline values: CDR1 SGHRS, CDR2 YFSETQ. The CDR3 is 14 residues long. CDR3 sequence reads: CASSLATENTEAFF. The CDR3 DNA sequence: TGCGCCAGCAGCCTGGCGACAGAGAACACTGAAGCTTTCTTT.

This clonotype was recorded at least ten times. The V call is TRBV5-1, the J call TRBJ2-1; TRBD2 is a possible D gene (6 bases). V was clipped by 0 bases and J by 4 bases, with 11 bases between them. The CDR3 is 15 amino acids. CDR1 is SGHRS, CDR2 YFSETQ, per germline. The CDR3 region is CASSLETGAYNEQFF. The CDR3 DNA reads as TGCGCCAGCAGCTTGGAAACGGGAGCTTACAATGAGCAGTTCTTC.

This clonotype appeared many times. The rearrangement links TRBV11-2 to TRBJ2-1, with no clear D. Germline V lookup: CDR1 SGHAT, CDR2 FQNNGV. Deletions cut 0 bases from V and 10 bases from J, with 13 bases between. The CDR3 spans 14 residues. The CDR3 region has the DNA TGTGCCAGCAGCTTAGACCTGGGCGCAAGGGAGCAGTTCTTC. Its translation: CASSLDLGAREQFF.

The chain uses TRBV28 and TRBJ2-1; no clear D gene. The V end lost 6 bases, the J end lost 9 bases, and 9 bases lay between the germline ends. The length of the CDR3 is 11 residues. CDR1 MDHEN and CDR2 SYDVKM come from the germline V gene. The CDR3 DNA sequence: TGTGCCAGCAGCAAGGGTACTGAGCAGTTCTTC. Translated: CASSKGTEQFF.